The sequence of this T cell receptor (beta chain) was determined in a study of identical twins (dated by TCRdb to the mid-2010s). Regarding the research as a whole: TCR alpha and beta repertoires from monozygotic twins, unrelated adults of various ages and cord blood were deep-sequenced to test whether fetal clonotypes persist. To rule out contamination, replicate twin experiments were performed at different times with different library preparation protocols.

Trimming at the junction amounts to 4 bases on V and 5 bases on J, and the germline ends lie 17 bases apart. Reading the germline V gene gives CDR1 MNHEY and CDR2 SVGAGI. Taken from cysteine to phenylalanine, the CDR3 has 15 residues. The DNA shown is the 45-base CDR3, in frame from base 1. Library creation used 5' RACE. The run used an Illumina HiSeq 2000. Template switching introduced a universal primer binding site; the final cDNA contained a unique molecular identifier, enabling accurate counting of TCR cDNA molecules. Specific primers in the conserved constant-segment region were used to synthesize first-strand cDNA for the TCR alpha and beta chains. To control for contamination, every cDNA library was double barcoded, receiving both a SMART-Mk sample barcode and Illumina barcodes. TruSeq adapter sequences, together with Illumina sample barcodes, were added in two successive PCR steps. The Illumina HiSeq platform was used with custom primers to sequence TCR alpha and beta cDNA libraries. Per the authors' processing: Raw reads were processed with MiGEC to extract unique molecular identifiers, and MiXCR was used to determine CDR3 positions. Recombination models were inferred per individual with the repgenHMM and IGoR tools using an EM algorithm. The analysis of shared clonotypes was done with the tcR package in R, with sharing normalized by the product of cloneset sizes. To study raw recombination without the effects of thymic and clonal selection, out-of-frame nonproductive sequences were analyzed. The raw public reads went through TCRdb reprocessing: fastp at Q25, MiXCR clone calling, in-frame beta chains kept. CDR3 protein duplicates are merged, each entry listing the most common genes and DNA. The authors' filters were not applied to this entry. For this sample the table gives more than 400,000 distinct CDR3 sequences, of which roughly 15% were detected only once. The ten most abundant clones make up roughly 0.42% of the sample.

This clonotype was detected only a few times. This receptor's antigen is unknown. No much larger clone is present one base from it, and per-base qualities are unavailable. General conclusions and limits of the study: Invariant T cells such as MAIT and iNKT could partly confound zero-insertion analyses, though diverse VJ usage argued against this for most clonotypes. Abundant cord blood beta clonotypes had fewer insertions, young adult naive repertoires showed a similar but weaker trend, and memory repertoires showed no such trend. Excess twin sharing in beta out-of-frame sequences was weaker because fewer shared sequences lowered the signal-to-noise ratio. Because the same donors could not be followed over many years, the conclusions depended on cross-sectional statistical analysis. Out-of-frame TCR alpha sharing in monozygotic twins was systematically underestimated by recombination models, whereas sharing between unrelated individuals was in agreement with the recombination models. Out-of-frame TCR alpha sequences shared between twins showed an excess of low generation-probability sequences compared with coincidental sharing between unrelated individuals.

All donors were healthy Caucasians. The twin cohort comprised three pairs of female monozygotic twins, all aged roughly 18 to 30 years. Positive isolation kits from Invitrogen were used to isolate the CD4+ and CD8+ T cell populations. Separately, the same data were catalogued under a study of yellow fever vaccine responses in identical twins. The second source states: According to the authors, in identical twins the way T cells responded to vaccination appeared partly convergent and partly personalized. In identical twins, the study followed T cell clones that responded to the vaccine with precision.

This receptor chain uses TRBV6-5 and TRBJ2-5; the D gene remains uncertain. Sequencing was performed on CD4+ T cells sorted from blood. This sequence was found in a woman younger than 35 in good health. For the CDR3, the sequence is CASSWTFGARETQYF. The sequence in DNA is TGTGCCAGCAGTTGGACCTTCGGCGCCCGGGAGACCCAGTACTTC.